These 18 T cell receptor beta chains were sequenced from one sample in a study of T-cell reconstitution after alpha-beta-depleted transplantation in children (dated by TCRdb to the mid-2010s). Library prep was done by PCR. The data were produced on an Illumina HiSeq 2500. TCR libraries were prepared with molecular barcoding, using unique molecular identifiers to normalize TCRbeta repertoire quantification. TCRdb applied fastp at Q25 and MiXCR to the public reads, then kept only in-frame beta chains. Rows are combined by CDR3 protein, so each entry shows the most common genes and DNA. The sample includes roughly 500,000 distinct CDR3 sequences, with about 30% observed a single time. The ten top clones hold 2% to 3% of the sample. The material was PBMCs from the stem cell graft donor, obtained from the stem cell graft. Every receptor here comes from a human donor who donated a stem cell graft to a child with aplastic anemia.

The V call is TRBV9, the J call TRBJ1-4; D gene unclear. In germline, CDR1 is SGDLS, CDR2 YYNGEE. V lost 7 bases, J lost 5 bases, and 6 bases lay in between. The CDR3 is 11 residues long. The CDR3 here is CASGSNEKLFF. DNA of the CDR3: TGTGCCAGCGGGTCGAATGAAAAACTGTTTTTT.

This clonotype was seen many times. CDR3 residues: CSARRTSEADTQYF. In nucleotides, the CDR3 is TGCAGTGCTAGGCGGACTAGTGAGGCAGATACGCAGTATTTT. This chain uses TRBV20-1 with TRBJ2-3, with 7 bases that match TRBD2. Germline lookup yields CDR1 DFQATT and CDR2 SNEGSKA (reference sequence). The CDR3 runs 14 residues. The V and J ends lost 3 bases and 4 bases, in that order; junction bases with no gene match: 7.

The chain joins TRBV7-9 to TRBJ1-3; D may be TRBD1 (5 bases). The V end was cut by 2 bases, the J end by 4 bases, with 18 bases between. The CDR3 extends over 17 amino acids. Germline V gene lookup returns CDR1 SEHNR and CDR2 FQNEAQ (reference sequence). CDR3 residues: CASSLFEGSTIGNTIYF. The CDR3 nucleotides are TGTGCCAGCAGCTTATTTGAGGGGTCAACGATCGGAAACACCATATATTTT.

The gene calls are TRBV11-2 and TRBJ2-4; 7 bases map to TRBD2. The germline V gene encodes CDR1 SGHAT and CDR2 FQNNGV. With 5 bases clipped from V and 0 bases from J, the junction kept 13 bases outside the gene matches. The CDR3 is 18 residues long. CDR3 in DNA: TGTGCCAGCAGCCTCACCTACCTAGCGGAGCTAGCCAAAAACATTCAGTACTTC. This gives the protein CASSLTYLAELAKNIQYF.

The genes are TRBV9 and TRBJ1-5; D is unclear. CDR3 size: 15 residues. V was cut by 0 bases and J by 6 bases, with 13 bases left in between. The V gene's germline CDR1 is SGDLS and CDR2 YYNGEE. As DNA, the CDR3 is TGTGCCAGCAGCGTAGATCCCGGGGTCGGTCAGCCCCAGCATTTT. It encodes CASSVDPGVGQPQHF.

CDR3 loop: CASSLFPRDEDAFF. The CDR3 DNA reads as TGTGCCAGCAGTTTATTCCCCAGGGATGAGGACGCTTTCTTT. J is TRBJ1-1 and V is TRBV27; D is perhaps TRBD1 (5 bases). V was trimmed by 1 base and J by 11 bases, leaving 17 bases between them. CDR3 length equals 14 residues. Germline V gives CDR1 MNHEY, CDR2 SMNVEV (reference sequence).

In this sample, this clonotype turned up a few times. A read error may account for a junction end that differs from germline. V gene TRBV29-1 combines with J gene TRBJ2-1, with TRBD1 matching over 8 bases. The CDR3 runs 13 residues. The germline V gene has CDR1 SQVTM and CDR2 ANQGSEA. CDR3 in DNA: TGCAGCGTGAGGGGACAGGATCCCCCCCCTGGTCTCTTC. Translation: CSVRGQDPPPGLF.

V and J are TRBV12-3 or TRBV12-4 and TRBJ1-4, with D possibly matching TRBD1 (6 bases). The CDR3 runs 14 residues. The V end was cut by 2 bases, the J end by 8 bases, with 12 bases between. DNA of the CDR3: TGTGCCAGCAGTTTATCGGGGGCGCGGGAAAAACTGTTTTTT. This codes for CASSLSGAREKLFF.

The chain is built from TRBV7-2 and TRBJ2-1; the D call may be TRBD1 or TRBD2 (5 bases each). Germline lookup yields CDR1 SGHTA and CDR2 FQGNSA. This CDR3 is 14 amino acids long. The V end was cut by 1 base, the J end by 10 bases, with 14 bases between. In DNA form, the CDR3 reads TGTGCCAGCAGCTTAGTACTCCCCGGGGACGAGCAGTTCTTC. This sequence encodes CASSLVLPGDEQFF.

This clonotype was seen a few times. This chain joins TRBV29-1 and TRBJ2-2, with D unresolved. This CDR3 has 11 amino acids. Germline assignment: CDR1 SQVTM and CDR2 ANQGSEA. V was clipped by 7 bases and J by 7 bases, with 10 bases between them. CDR3 residues: CSGSTGGELFF. CDR3 bases: TGCAGCGGATCAACGGGCGGGGAGCTGTTTTTT.

V and J are TRBV10-1 and TRBJ2-3; 13 bases align to TRBD2. Germline CDR1 is WNHNN and CDR2 is SYGVQD (reference sequence). The CDR3 length is 16 residues. The V gene end was trimmed by 7 bases and the J gene end by 3 bases; junction bases not matched to a gene: 7. Here the CDR3 reads CASTPGLAGVTDTQYF. In DNA, the CDR3 is TGCGCCAGCACTCCCGGACTAGCGGGAGTTACAGATACGCAGTATTTT.

The chain employs TRBV7-9 and TRBJ1-1, with D maybe TRBD1 (6 bases). Germline-derived CDR1 and CDR2 are SEHNR and FQNEAQ (reference sequence). CDR3 length equals 13 residues. Between the trimmed V and J ends, which lost 5 bases and 4 bases, there was a span of 11 bases. This CDR3 reads CASSGGGATEAFF. CDR3 sequence (DNA): TGTGCCAGCAGCGGCGGGGGGGCCACTGAAGCTTTCTTT.

This clonotype has more than one count but fewer than ten. V gene TRBV7-8 combines with J gene TRBJ2-3; D is uncertain. In germline, CDR1 is SGHVS, CDR2 FQNEAQ. V lost 1 base, J lost 5 bases, and 7 bases lay in between. The CDR3 length is 13 residues. CDR3 DNA: TGTGCCAGCAGCTTAGGTCGGTTAGATACGCAGTATTTT. This codes for CASSLGRLDTQYF. The full variable domain, completed using reference TRBV7-8 and TRBJ2-3, is GAGVSQSPRYKVAKRGQDVALRCDPISGHVSLFWYQQALGQGPEFLTYFQNEAQLDKSGLPSDRFFAERPEGSVSTLKIQRTQQEDSAVYLCASSLGRLDTQYFGPGTRLTVL.

The rearrangement links TRBV5-8 to TRBJ2-5, with D possibly TRBD1 on 5 matching bases. Germline V gene sequence: CDR1 SGHTS, CDR2 YDEGEE. V shed 6 bases and J shed 3 bases, with 12 bases lying between them. CDR3 size: 13 residues. This CDR3 reads CASNPGREETQYF. CDR3 sequence (DNA): TGTGCCAGCAACCCAGGCAGGGAAGAGACCCAGTACTTC.

The CDR3 sequence: CASSDISPGRSYSPLHF. The CDR3 DNA follows: TGTGCCAGCAGCGATATCTCGCCGGGACGGAGCTATTCACCCCTCCACTTT. The chain employs TRBV5-5 and TRBJ1-6; TRBD1 is a possible D gene (5 bases). This CDR3 has 17 residues. Trimming took 4 bases from V and 8 from J, leaving 22 bases between them. Germline CDR1 reads SGHKS; CDR2 reads YYEKEE (reference sequence).

In this sample, this clonotype turned up a few times. This chain links TRBV15 with TRBJ1-5; 10 bases are shared with TRBD1. V was pared by 3 bases and J by 3 bases, with 2 bases of the junction left unmatched. Germline-derived CDR1 and CDR2 are LNHNV and YYDKDF (reference sequence). This CDR3 spans 15 amino acids. The CDR3 spells CATSRGQGFNQPQHF. CDR3 sequence (DNA): TGTGCCACCAGCAGGGGACAGGGGTTCAATCAGCCCCAGCATTTT.

V is TRBV7-9 and J is TRBJ2-3, with D tentatively TRBD2 (6 bases). The CDR3 spans 12 residues. The ends were cut back, 8 bases at V and 4 bases at J, with 10 bases in the middle. Germline V gene lookup returns CDR1 SEHNR and CDR2 FQNEAQ (reference sequence). In nucleotides, the CDR3 is TGTGCCAGCGGGGACTTATCAGATACGCAGTATTTT. This gives the protein CASGDLSDTQYF.

V usage is TRBV6-2 or TRBV6-3 and J usage is TRBJ1-5, with D tentatively TRBD1 (5 bases). The CDR3 runs 14 residues. V gave up 0 bases and J gave up 7 bases, with 10 bases separating them. CDR1 and CDR2 (germline): MNHEY, SVGEGT. CDR3: CASSYSQGRQPQHF. CDR3 sequence (DNA): TGTGCCAGCAGTTACTCCCAGGGCCGACAGCCCCAGCATTTT.